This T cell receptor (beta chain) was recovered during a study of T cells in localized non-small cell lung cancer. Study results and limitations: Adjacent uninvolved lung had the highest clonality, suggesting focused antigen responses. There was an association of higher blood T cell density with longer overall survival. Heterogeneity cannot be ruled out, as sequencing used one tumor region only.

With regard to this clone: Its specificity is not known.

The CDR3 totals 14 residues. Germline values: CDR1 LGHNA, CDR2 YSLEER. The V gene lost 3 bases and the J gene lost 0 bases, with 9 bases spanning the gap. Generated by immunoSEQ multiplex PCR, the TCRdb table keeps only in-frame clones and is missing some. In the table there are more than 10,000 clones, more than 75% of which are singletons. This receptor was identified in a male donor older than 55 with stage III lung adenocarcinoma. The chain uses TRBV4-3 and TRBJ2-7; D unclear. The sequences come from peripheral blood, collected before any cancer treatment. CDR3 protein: CASSHSALSYEQYF. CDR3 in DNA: TGCGCCAGCAGCCACAGCGCTCTCTCCTACGAGCAGTACTTC.